The 13 T cell receptor beta chains listed next were all sequenced from one sample in a study of shared T cell receptors in the human thymus. Generated by immunoSEQ multiplex PCR, the TCRdb table keeps only in-frame clones and is missing some. The sample lists 450,000 to 650,000 clones; about 80% were seen once. These data were also filed under a second study, of human thymus T cells.

Sequenced sample: thymocytes. All receptors derive from a boy under two years old with a congenital heart defect.

The rearrangement uses TRBV4-1 and TRBJ2-7, with D perhaps matching TRBD1 (7 bases). The CDR3 contains 15 residues. V lost 1 base and J lost 4, with 14 bases in between. Per the germline V gene, CDR1 is MGHRA and CDR2 is YSYEKL. The chain's CDR3 is CASSQVRETGYEQYF. CDR3 coding DNA: TGCGCCAGCAGCCAAGTTCGGGAGACAGGGTACGAGCAGTACTTC.

V is TRBV15 and J is TRBJ2-3; TRBD2 matches at 7 bases. The CDR3 extends over 13 amino acids. V dropped 10 bases and J dropped 4; count of bases not matched to a gene: 8. Germline CDR1 LNHNV, CDR2 YYDKDF (reference sequence). Written as DNA, the CDR3 is TGTGCCATCTCGCGGGAGAGAGCAGATACGCAGTATTTT. Translating it yields CAISRERADTQYF.

J is TRBJ2-5 and V is TRBV7-2, with 14 nucleotides matching TRBD2. V trimming: 6 bases; J trimming: 5 bases; junction bases outside the gene matches: 5. CDR3 length: 15 amino acids. CDR1 SGHTA and CDR2 FQGNSA come from the germline V gene. Written as DNA, the CDR3 is TGTGCCAGCAGACGGGGACTAGCGGGAGTTGAGACCCAGTACTTC. Amino acids: CASRRGLAGVETQYF.

The CDR3 nucleotides read TGTGCCAGCAGCCCAATCCCCAGTGCCTACGAGCAGTACTTC. Translation gives CASSPIPSAYEQYF. The chain has TRBV4-2 and TRBJ2-7, with D uncertain. Germline V lookup: CDR1 LGHNA, CDR2 YNFKEQ. The CDR3 spans 14 residues. V gave up 4 bases and J gave up 2 bases, with 12 bases separating them.

J is TRBJ2-3 and V is TRBV5-4, with D possibly matching TRBD2 (7 bases). Germline CDR1 and CDR2: SGHNT and YYREEE (reference sequence). The CDR3 covers 16 residues. Trimming cost V 9 bases and J 0 bases, with 20 bases left between them. CDR3 amino acids: CATAGGGGLSTDTQYF. The CDR3 DNA is TGTGCCACCGCCGGGGGCGGGGGACTTAGCACAGATACGCAGTATTTT.

The chain links TRBV25-1 to TRBJ2-3; the match to TRBD2 covers 9 bases. With V trimmed by 10 bases and J by 6 bases, 14 bases remained unmatched. Germline V gene data show CDR1 as MGHDK and CDR2 as SYGVNS. This CDR3 is built from 15 residues. Here the CDR3 reads CATLVGGRAGDTQYF. DNA for the CDR3: TGTGCCACCTTAGTGGGCGGGAGGGCCGGTGATACGCAGTATTTT.

The rearrangement links TRBV6-6 to TRBJ2-1, with 8 bases aligning to TRBD1. From germline, CDR1 is MNHNY and CDR2 SVGAGI (reference sequence). There are 16 residues in the CDR3. V shed 5 bases, J shed 7 bases, and the junction held 13 bases outside the gene matches. The CDR3 coding sequence is TGTGCCAGCAGTGTCGGTGCGGACAGGGTATGGAATGAGCAGTTCTTC. Its translation is CASSVGADRVWNEQFF.

V is TRBV27 and J is TRBJ2-7; D is possibly TRBD2 (6 bases). The CDR3 has 14 amino acids. The V and J ends lost 5 bases and 6 bases respectively, with 17 bases between them. Germline-derived CDR1 and CDR2 are MNHEY and SMNVEV (reference sequence). CDR3 in amino acids: CASSQGGAKGEQYF. In DNA form, the CDR3 reads TGTGCCAGCAGTCAAGGCGGGGCTAAGGGCGAGCAGTACTTC.

The chain joins TRBV4-1 to TRBJ2-1; TRBD2 matches 13 bases. The CDR3 spans 16 residues. Trimming took 0 bases from V and 5 from J; bases not matched to a gene: 1. Germline CDR1 and CDR2: MGHRA and YSYEKL. The CDR3 coding sequence is TGCGCCAGCAGCCAAGAGGGACTAGCGGGACACAATGAGCAGTTCTTC. This translates into CASSQEGLAGHNEQFF.

Only a few counts were recorded for this clone. The chain recombines TRBV4-2 with TRBJ2-1; 10 nucleotides match TRBD2. With 0 bases clipped from V and 1 base from J, the junction kept 3 bases outside the gene matches. The CDR3 is 17 residues long. CDR1 LGHNA and CDR2 YNFKEQ come from the germline V gene. CDR3 in amino acids: CASSQDGLAASYNEQFF. In DNA, the CDR3 is TGTGCCAGCAGCCAAGATGGACTAGCGGCTTCCTACAATGAGCAGTTCTTC.

The CDR3, as DNA: TGCGCCAGCAGCAGAGGGCGCTCTGGGGCCAACGTCCTGACTTTC. This sequence encodes CASSRGRSGANVLTF. The chain employs TRBV5-1 and TRBJ2-6; possible D gene TRBD2, 5 bases. This CDR3 is built from 15 residues. With 4 bases removed from V and 0 bases from J, the gap between germline ends came to 8 bases. Germline V gene data show CDR1 as SGHRS and CDR2 as YFSETQ.

This clone was picked up a small number of times. The chain couples TRBV19 to TRBJ2-1; TRBD2 aligns across 11 bases. Germline CDR1 LNHDA, CDR2 SQIVND (reference sequence). This CDR3 has 14 amino acids. Germline trimming cut 7 bases from V and 7 bases from J; bases unmatched to any gene: 6. CDR3 sequence reads: CASKVTSGSNEQFF. As DNA, the CDR3 is TGTGCCAGTAAGGTAACTAGCGGGAGTAATGAGCAGTTCTTC.

The chain combines TRBV27 with TRBJ2-3; 7 nucleotides align to TRBD1. Germline-derived CDR1 and CDR2 are MNHEY and SMNVEV (reference sequence). The CDR3 totals 14 residues. Trimming removed 2 bases from V and 6 bases from J; junction bases left unmatched: 5. This CDR3 reads CASSLKDRRDTQYF. The CDR3 DNA reads as TGTGCCAGCAGTTTAAAGGACAGGAGGGATACGCAGTATTTT.